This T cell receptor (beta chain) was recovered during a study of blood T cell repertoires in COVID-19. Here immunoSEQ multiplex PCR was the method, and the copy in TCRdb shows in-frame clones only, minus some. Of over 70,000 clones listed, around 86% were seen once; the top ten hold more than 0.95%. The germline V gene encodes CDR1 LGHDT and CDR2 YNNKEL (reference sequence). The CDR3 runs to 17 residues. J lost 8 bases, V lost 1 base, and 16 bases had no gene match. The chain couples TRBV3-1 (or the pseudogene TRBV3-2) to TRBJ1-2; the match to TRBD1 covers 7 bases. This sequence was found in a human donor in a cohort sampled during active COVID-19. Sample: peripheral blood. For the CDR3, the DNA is TGTGCCAGCAGCCAAGCTCGGGACAGCCTAATTCAGGGAGGCTACACCTTC. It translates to CASSQARDSLIQGGYTF.